Listed below are T cell receptor beta chains from one sample, sequenced in a study of post-analysis software for immune sequencing data. From the PCR reads, TCRdb called clonotypes with MiXCR, one entry per CDR3 protein. This table holds about 540,000 distinct CDR3 sequences, around a third found once. Sequencing was carried out using blood. These TCRs come from a girl between 2 and 17 years old with multiple sclerosis. Both conserved end residues are part of each CDR3.

>15|TRBV11-2
CASSLFDLSYNEQFF
>14|TRBV6-1
CASTGGTANQPQHF
>12|TRBV14
CASSQDSGELFF
>12|TRBV6-1
CASASGGYEQYF
>15|TRBV7-7
CASSLEPTNYNEQFF
>14|TRBV5-1
CASSLGGITDTQYF
>16|TRBV11-1
CASSLGRKTSTDTQYF
>13|TRBV18
CASSPTLNYGYTF
>16|TRBV18
CASSPPFSPGQEAQYF
>15|TRBV4-1
CASSQQGAGADTQYF
>14|TRBV24-1
CATSEWTGGTEQFF
>14|TRBV12-3/TRBV12-4
CALEDRGRNTEAFF
>14|TRBV7-2
CASSLRSVTQPQHF
>16|TRBV7-9
CASSLTHWGVEETQYF
>13|TRBV5-5
CASSLPGADTQYF
>13|TRBV20-1
CSAETGEDTEAFF
>15|TRBV10-3
CAITPAGGPINEQFF
>17|TRBV7-2
CASSLGASGVVSNEQFF
>15|TRBV7-9
CASSQIDRVIDEQFF
>13|TRBV20-1
CSARADSTDTQYF
>12|TRBV4-1
CASSQSLGGRYF
>17|TRBV27
CASSFIQRIGMNTEAFF
>16|TRBV5-1
CASSLVGGALAYEQYF
>15|TRBV15
CATSRWTVGQETQYF
>18|TRBV2
CASIAAPPTGGVQETQYF
>13|TRBV7-9
CASSLDPGNGYTF
>18|TRBV20-1
CSATTYGSLQEKQETQYF
>10|TRBV20-1
CSASGPEQYF
>11|TRBV7-8
CASSLLREQFF
>13|TRBV2
CASSGQDWSPLHF
>12|TRBV29-1
CSGRHVQETQYF
>15|TRBV3-1
CASSQTSGGINIQYF
>13|TRBV29-1
CSVIRSSYNEQFF
>13|TRBV20-1
CSARNDRSTEAFF
>16|TRBV12-3/TRBV12-4
CASSLAAGTSNYGYTF
>11|TRBV27
CASSLYDEQFF
>20|TRBV5-1
CASSLGLRGLAGESSYEQYF
>15|TRBV20-1
CSAPSRQGGGTEAFF
>13|TRBV20-1
CSAARDAQETQYF
>16|TRBV6-5
CASSRGKLGQGRGYTF
>16|TRBV28
CASSLPTGWVNTEAFF
>13|TRBV5-1
CASRGQENEKLFF